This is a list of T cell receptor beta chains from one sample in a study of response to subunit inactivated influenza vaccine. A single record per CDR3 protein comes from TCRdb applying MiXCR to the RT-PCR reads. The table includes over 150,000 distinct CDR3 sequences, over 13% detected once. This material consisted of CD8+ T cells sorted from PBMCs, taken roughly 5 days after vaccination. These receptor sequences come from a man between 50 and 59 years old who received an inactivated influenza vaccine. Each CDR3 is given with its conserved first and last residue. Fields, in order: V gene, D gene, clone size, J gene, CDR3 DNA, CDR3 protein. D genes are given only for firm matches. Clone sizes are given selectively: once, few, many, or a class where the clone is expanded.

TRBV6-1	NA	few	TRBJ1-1	TGTGCCAGCAGTGAAAATCCGAGCATGAACACTGAAGCTTTCTTT	CASSENPSMNTEAFF
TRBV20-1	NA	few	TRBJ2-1	TGCAGTGCTAGAGATCCCCGGGCGGGGTACAATGAGCAGTTCTTC	CSARDPRAGYNEQFF
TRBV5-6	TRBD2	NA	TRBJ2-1	TGTGCTACAAGCGGGAGACCCCATGAGCAGTTCTTC	CATSGRPHEQFF
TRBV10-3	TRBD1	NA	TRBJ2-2	TGTGCCATCACCCAGGGACAGGGGGCGGGGGAGCTGTTTTTT	CAITQGQGAGELFF
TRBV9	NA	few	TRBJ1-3	TGTGCCAGCAGTGGGGCGGACTCTGGAAACACCATATATTTT	CASSGADSGNTIYF
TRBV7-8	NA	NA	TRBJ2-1	TGTGCCAGCAGCTTATTAGTGTTCACCTACAATGAGCAGTTCTTC	CASSLLVFTYNEQFF
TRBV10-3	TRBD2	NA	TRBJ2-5	TGTGCCATCAGTGACGCGGGAGGGCCGGGAGAGACCCAGTACTTC	CAISDAGGPGETQYF
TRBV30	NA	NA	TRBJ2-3	TGTGCCTGTACGGGGTTTCTACCTCGAGATACGCAGTATTTT	CACTGFLPRDTQYF
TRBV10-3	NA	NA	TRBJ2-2	TGTGCCATCAGGAGAGCGGGACAGCCGAACACCGGGGAGCTGTTTTTT	CAIRRAGQPNTGELFF
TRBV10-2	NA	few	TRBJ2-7	TGCGCCAGCAGTGAGTCCGGCGGAACCTACGAGCAGTACTTC	CASSESGGTYEQYF
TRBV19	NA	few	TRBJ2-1	TGTGCCAGTAGTAAGGGACAACGCTATGAGCAGTTCTTC	CASSKGQRYEQFF